The text below deals with one T cell receptor beta chain. Its antigen is undetermined. Primers for the PCR totalled 60 Vbeta and 13 Jbeta. The repertoire was sequenced with immunoSEQ multiplex PCR; TCRdb's copy has only in-frame clones and lacks some. The sample lists about 160,000 clones, roughly 90% occurring once. Trimming took 4 bases from V and 2 from J; bases not matched to a gene: 9. The germline gives CDR1 SGHRS, CDR2 YFSETQ. The CDR3 is 15 amino acids. This record belongs to a study of cytomegalovirus exposure and HLA in healthy donors. About the study: Approximately 85 million unique TCRs from HLA-typed donors were held in an early data release.

Study conclusions and caveats: In a later analysis, TCR beta V- and J-gene trimming was associated with a missense DCLRE1C variant.

Sequencing was carried out using PBMCs. This receptor was identified in a woman under 30 in good health and CMV-seronegative. The chain links TRBV5-1 to TRBJ2-7; 7 bases fit TRBD1. CDR3 coding DNA: TGCGCCAGCAGCGGTCTGACAGGGCACGCCTACGAGCAGTACTTC. This codes for CASSGLTGHAYEQYF.